Shown below are 4 T cell receptor beta chains from a single sample sequenced in a study of T cell responses to AZD1222 COVID-19 vaccine. Clones were sequenced by immunoSEQ multiplex PCR, and TCRdb holds only the in-frame ones, with some missing. The sample yields about 100,000 clones, roughly nine tenths seen once. Specimen: peripheral blood, collected on day 0 of AZD1222 vaccination. Receptor source: an adult in good health.

This clone has a single count. This chain connects TRBV27 to TRBJ2-7; D possibly corresponds to TRBD1 (5 bases). Deletions cut 4 bases from V and 4 bases from J, with 14 bases between. The CDR3 has 14 residues. Germline CDR1 is MNHEY and CDR2 is SMNVEV (reference sequence). CDR3 amino acids: CASSSSGFRYEQYF. The CDR3 bases are TGTGCCAGCAGTTCCTCAGGGTTTCGATACGAGCAGTACTTC.

The rearrangement links TRBV5-1 to TRBJ1-3; D not resolved. V gave up 0 bases and J gave up 2 bases, with 3 bases separating them. This CDR3 has 13 amino acids. Germline CDR1 and CDR2: SGHRS and YFSETQ. This CDR3 is CASSLEAGNTIYF. CDR3 bases: TGCGCCAGCAGCTTGGAGGCTGGAAACACCATATATTTT.

V is TRBV4-1 and J is TRBJ1-2; D perhaps matches TRBD1 (5 bases). This CDR3 comprises 16 residues. CDR1 and CDR2 (germline): MGHRA, YSYEKL. With 0 bases removed from V and 4 bases from J, the gap between germline ends came to 15 bases. As DNA, the CDR3 is TGCGCCAGCAGCCAAGATCTAGGAGGGACGGTCTATGGCTACACCTTC. Its translation is CASSQDLGGTVYGYTF.

The chain employs TRBV6-5 and TRBJ1-1, with 7 positions matching TRBD1. Germline values: CDR1 MNHEY, CDR2 SVGAGI. This CDR3 region has 12 residues. V lost 6 bases, J lost 4 bases, and 2 bases stayed unmatched. The CDR3 DNA sequence: TGTGCCAGCAGAGCAGGGGGCACTGAAGCTTTCTTT. Amino acids: CASRAGGTEAFF.